Presented here are 31 T cell receptor beta chains from one specimen sequenced in a study of OX40 agonist ivuxolimab in advanced cancers. Repertoires were generated with immunoSEQ multiplex PCR, while TCRdb's copy carries only in-frame clones and drops some. The repertoire holds tens of thousands of clones, with around 93% as singletons. Here the sequenced sample was CD4+ or CD8+ T cells sorted from blood, taken in a trial of the OX40 agonist ivuxolimab. These receptors were taken from an adult with an advanced solid tumor such as melanoma, head and neck, liver or kidney cancer.

The CDR3 here is CASSPRLAGGAYNEQFF. For the CDR3, the DNA is TGTGCCAGCAGCCCGAGACTAGCGGGAGGCGCCTACAATGAGCAGTTCTTC. The rearrangement uses TRBV7-6 and TRBJ2-1; 13 nucleotides match TRBD2. J was trimmed by 2 bases and V by 5 bases; bases with no gene match: 6. The CDR3 totals 17 residues. In germline, CDR1 is SGHVS, CDR2 FNYEAQ.

The V gene is TRBV6-5, the J gene TRBJ2-7; tentatively, D is TRBD2 (7 bases). The V gene lost 4 bases and the J gene lost 5 bases, with 18 bases spanning the gap. The germline V gene has CDR1 MNHEY and CDR2 SVGAGI. The CDR3 covers 15 residues. The CDR3 DNA reads TGTGCCAGCAGTTCGTACCGGGGGGCGATCGACGAGCAGTACTTC. Translating it yields CASSSYRGAIDEQYF.

The J gene is TRBJ2-5, the V gene TRBV4-1; the D gene is possibly TRBD2 (5 bases). Trimming stripped 6 bases from V and 3 bases from J, with 20 bases between. The CDR3 runs to 16 residues. Looked up from germline, CDR1 is MGHRA and CDR2 is YSYEKL. The CDR3 coding sequence is TGCGCCAGCAGTCCTAGTTCGGGATTAATCAAAGAGACCCAGTACTTC. Translating gives CASSPSSGLIKETQYF.

This chain connects TRBV20-1 to TRBJ2-5; possible D gene TRBD2, 5 bases. This CDR3 spans 11 amino acids. The V end lost 1 base, the J end lost 11 bases, and 11 bases lay between the germline ends. Germline-derived CDR1 and CDR2 are DFQATT and SNEGSKA (reference sequence). DNA of the CDR3: TGCAGTGCTAGAGGGCCAGCGGTGCAGTACTTC. The encoded protein is CSARGPAVQYF.

CDR3 sequence (DNA): TGCGCCAGCAGCCAAGTGACTAGCGGGAGTTTCGCCGGGGAGCTGTTTTTT. The encoded protein is CASSQVTSGSFAGELFF. The chain links TRBV4-1 to TRBJ2-2; 12 nucleotides agree with TRBD2. The CDR3 consists of 17 residues. In germline, CDR1 is MGHRA, CDR2 YSYEKL. J lost 6 bases, V lost 1 base, and 6 bases had no gene match.

V is TRBV19 and J is TRBJ2-6; weak D call: TRBD1 (6 bases). The CDR3 has 16 residues. Trimming shortened V by 4 bases and J by 0 bases, and 10 bases separated the two germline ends. Looked up from germline, CDR1 is LNHDA and CDR2 is SQIVND (reference sequence). CDR3 bases: TGTGCCAGTAGTACAGGGGCAAACTCTGGGGCCAACGTCCTGACTTTC. It translates to CASSTGANSGANVLTF. The entire variable domain, with the rest obtained from reference TRBV19 and TRBJ2-6, is as follows: DGGITQSPKYLFRKEGQNVTLSCEQNLNHDAMYWYRQDPGQGLRLIYYSQIVNDFQKGDIAEGYSVSREKKESFPLTVTSAQKNPTAFYLCASSTGANSGANVLTFGAGSRLTVL.

This sequence joins TRBV27 and TRBJ2-2, with 12 bases that match TRBD2. This CDR3 has 16 residues. The ends lost 0 bases at V and 6 bases at J; junction bases unmatched: 2. The germline gives CDR1 MNHEY, CDR2 SMNVEV (reference sequence). The CDR3 loop is CASSLSLAGGAGELFF. The DNA of the CDR3 is TGTGCCAGCAGTTTATCGCTAGCGGGAGGGGCCGGGGAGCTGTTTTTT.

This chain uses TRBV6-1 with TRBJ1-5; tentative D call: TRBD1 (5 bases). The CDR3 runs to 17 residues. Germline V lookup: CDR1 MNHNS, CDR2 SASEGT. The V gene lost 0 bases and the J gene lost 1 base, with 13 bases spanning the gap. DNA for the CDR3: TGTGCCAGCAGTGAAGCGCGGGGGGGTTGGAGCAATCAGCCCCAGCATTTT. It specifies CASSEARGGWSNQPQHF.

The V gene is TRBV4-1, the J gene TRBJ1-1, with TRBD1 as a possible D gene (6 bases). This CDR3 has 15 residues. V dropped 4 bases and J dropped 2 bases, with 14 bases sitting between them. The germline CDR1 and CDR2 sequences are MGHRA and YSYEKL. The CDR3 region is CASSPTGSGNTEAFF. The CDR3 DNA is TGCGCCAGCAGCCCCACAGGGTCAGGAAACACTGAAGCTTTCTTT.

J is TRBJ2-1 and V is TRBV7-9; 8 bases fit TRBD2. J was trimmed by 8 bases and V by 5 bases; bases with no gene match: 8. The CDR3 has 14 residues. CDR1 is SEHNR, CDR2 FQNEAQ, per germline (reference sequence). The CDR3 loop is CASSEAGAFDEQFF. The CDR3 DNA is TGTGCCAGCAGCGAAGCGGGAGCTTTTGATGAGCAGTTCTTC.

This sequence joins TRBV6-5 and TRBJ2-7; D is ambiguous. Germline V gene lookup returns CDR1 MNHEY and CDR2 SVGAGI. Trimming removed 2 bases from V and 3 bases from J, with 8 bases in between. CDR3 length: 13 amino acids. CDR3 bases: TGTGCCAGCAGTTACGGCAGGCTCTACGAGCAGTACTTC. It codes for CASSYGRLYEQYF.

This sequence joins TRBV5-1 and TRBJ2-3, with 10 bases that match TRBD2. The CDR3 consists of 15 residues. The V and J ends lost 0 bases and 6 bases, in that order; junction bases with no gene match: 4. Germline V gene lookup returns CDR1 SGHRS and CDR2 YFSETQ. The CDR3 DNA reads as TGCGCCAGCAGCTTGGCGGTAGCGGGAGGTGATACGCAGTATTTT. This translates into CASSLAVAGGDTQYF.

This clone came up once. The J gene is TRBJ1-4, the V gene TRBV9; 7 nucleotides align to TRBD1. The CDR3 totals 15 residues. V shed 2 bases and J 8 bases; nucleotides not matched to a gene: 9. Germline V gene lookup returns CDR1 SGDLS and CDR2 YYNGEE. CDR3 amino acids: CASSVNGQEEEKLFF. The CDR3 nucleotides read TGTGCCAGCAGCGTGAACGGACAGGAGGAGGAAAAACTGTTTTTT.

The chain recombines TRBV29-1 with TRBJ2-1, with TRBD2 matching over 13 bases. CDR1 is SQVTM and CDR2 is ANQGSEA in the germline V gene. The J segment lost 0 bases and the V segment lost 1 base, leaving 15 bases of the junction unmatched. This CDR3 is 21 amino acids long. The CDR3 DNA sequence: TGCAGCGTTGAAGGACTGGGTGGGGGGACTAGCGGGATGAGCTCCTACAATGAGCAGTTCTTC. Translating it yields CSVEGLGGGTSGMSSYNEQFF.

The V gene is TRBV19, the J gene TRBJ2-6, with D perhaps TRBD1 (6 bases). V lost 7 bases and J lost 0, with 13 bases in between. This CDR3 spans 16 amino acids. Germline V CDR1 and CDR2: LNHDA, SQIVND (reference sequence). In DNA, the CDR3 is TGTGCCAGTACCGGACAGAGGGCCTCTGGGGCCAACGTCCTGACTTTC. This translates into CASTGQRASGANVLTF.

In DNA form, the CDR3 reads TGCGCCAGCAGCTTAACCGAGAATTTCTCCTACGAGCAGTACTTC. Translating it yields CASSLTENFSYEQYF. The J gene is TRBJ2-7, the V gene TRBV5-1; no firm D call. V dropped 2 bases and J dropped 0 bases, with 12 bases sitting between them. Germline assignment: CDR1 SGHRS and CDR2 YFSETQ. CDR3 size: 15 residues.

V and J are TRBV30 and TRBJ2-7; TRBD2 agrees at 8 bases. V shed 0 bases and J 3 bases; nucleotides not matched to a gene: 7. The V gene's germline CDR1 is GTSNPN and CDR2 SVGIG (reference sequence). This CDR3 region has 15 residues. The CDR3 loop is CAWSVWREDVYEQYF. CDR3 coding DNA: TGTGCCTGGAGTGTATGGCGGGAGGATGTCTACGAGCAGTACTTC.

The genes are TRBV7-9 and TRBJ2-7; 14 nucleotides line up with TRBD2. The V gene end was trimmed by 5 bases and the J gene end by 4 bases; junction bases not matched to a gene: 13. Per germline, CDR1 SEHNR and CDR2 FQNEAQ (reference sequence). This CDR3 has 18 residues. The CDR3 loop reads CASSPDPGTSGRSYEQYF. In DNA form, the CDR3 reads TGTGCCAGCAGCCCAGATCCCGGGACTAGCGGGAGATCGTACGAGCAGTACTTC.

This chain connects TRBV6-1 to TRBJ2-3; TRBD2 matches at 7 bases. V was pared by 8 bases and J by 0 bases, with 8 bases of the junction left unmatched. From germline, CDR1 is MNHNS and CDR2 SASEGT. The CDR3 is 15 amino acids. The CDR3 protein is CASATSSGSTDTQYF. DNA for the CDR3: TGTGCCAGCGCCACCTCTAGCGGCAGCACAGATACGCAGTATTTT.

V and J are TRBV4-3 and TRBJ2-2, with D unresolved. Trimming removed 4 bases at V and 4 bases at J, with 16 bases between. The CDR3 is 16 amino acids. Per the germline V gene, CDR1 is LGHNA and CDR2 is YSLEER. The CDR3 protein is CASSPAPLGTTGELFF. The CDR3 bases are TGCGCCAGCAGCCCGGCACCTCTAGGCACCACCGGGGAGCTGTTTTTT.

J is TRBJ2-1 and V is TRBV5-4; the D is unclear. Trimming shortened V by 0 bases and J by 9 bases, and 13 bases separated the two germline ends. Germline CDR1 is SGHNT and CDR2 is YYREEE (reference sequence). This CDR3 region has 14 residues. Written as DNA, the CDR3 is TGTGCCAGCAGCTTGGGTGAGGCGCCCGGTGAGCAGTTCTTC. Protein sequence: CASSLGEAPGEQFF.

The chain links TRBV4-3 to TRBJ2-7; D is possibly TRBD2 (6 bases). The germline gives CDR1 LGHNA, CDR2 YSLEER. This CDR3 has 15 residues. The V gene lost 2 bases and the J gene lost 0 bases, with 11 bases spanning the gap. The CDR3 here is CASSQTYGGSYEQYF. In DNA form, the CDR3 reads TGCGCCAGCAGCCAAACTTACGGGGGCTCCTACGAGCAGTACTTC.

The V call is TRBV11-2, the J call TRBJ2-1; no clear D. Per the germline V gene, CDR1 is SGHAT and CDR2 is FQNNGV. CDR3 length: 15 amino acids. V shed 1 base and J shed 5 bases, with 12 bases lying between them. DNA for the CDR3: TGTGCCAGCAGCTTAGGAGTCCGTGGGCACAATGAGCAGTTCTTC. This encodes CASSLGVRGHNEQFF.

The chain is built from TRBV9 and TRBJ2-1, with D hard to call. The CDR3 sequence is 14 residues long. Between the trimmed V and J ends, which lost 1 base and 8 bases, there was a span of 13 bases. Looked up from germline, CDR1 is SGDLS and CDR2 is YYNGEE. The CDR3, as DNA: TGTGCCAGCAGCGTACCGACATTATCGGATGAGCAGTTCTTC. This gives the protein CASSVPTLSDEQFF.

This chain connects TRBV28 to TRBJ2-7, with TRBD2 matching over 13 bases. Germline V lookup: CDR1 MDHEN, CDR2 SYDVKM. Trimming removed 3 bases from V and 2 bases from J; junction bases left unmatched: 13. The CDR3 consists of 19 residues. As DNA, the CDR3 is TGTGCCAGCAGTTTTCCGACTAGCGGGAGGACCGAAAATACCTACGAGCAGTACTTC. Its protein is CASSFPTSGRTENTYEQYF.

This chain connects TRBV6-1 to TRBJ1-5, with a weak D call TRBD1 (6 bases). The CDR3 is 15 amino acids. V dropped 1 base and J dropped 4 bases, with 11 bases sitting between them. Germline V lookup: CDR1 MNHNS, CDR2 SASEGT. As DNA, the CDR3 is TGTGCCAGCAGTGAAGTCTGGGGGCAAAATCAGCCCCAGCATTTT. Its translation is CASSEVWGQNQPQHF.

CDR3 amino acids: CASSLQGPNYGYTF. CDR3 bases: TGTGCCAGCAGTTTACAGGGACCCAACTATGGCTACACCTTC. This sequence joins TRBV6-5 and TRBJ1-2, with D perhaps matching TRBD1 (6 bases). The ends were cut back, 4 bases at V and 2 bases at J, with 11 bases in the middle. The germline V gene has CDR1 MNHEY and CDR2 SVGAGI. The CDR3 spans 14 residues.

The chain joins TRBV6-5 to TRBJ1-4; D is uncertain. Germline V gene data show CDR1 as MNHEY and CDR2 as SVGAGI. The V end lost 0 bases, the J end lost 8 bases, and 4 bases lay between the germline ends. This CDR3 comprises 12 residues. This CDR3 reads CASSYSREKLFF. CDR3 bases: TGTGCCAGCAGTTACTCGAGGGAAAAACTGTTTTTT.

This clone has more than one count but fewer than ten. The chain has TRBV29-1 and TRBJ2-1, with 15 bases lining up with TRBD2. CDR3 length: 20 amino acids. Trimming at V came to 3 bases and at J to 0 bases, leaving 12 bases not matched to a gene. Germline-derived CDR1 and CDR2 are SQVTM and ANQGSEA. In DNA, the CDR3 is TGCAGCGTTGAGGGGATTTCAGGGACTAGCGGGAGGAGCTCCTACAATGAGCAGTTCTTC. Residues: CSVEGISGTSGRSSYNEQFF.

The rearrangement uses TRBV7-9 and TRBJ1-4; D gene uncertain. The CDR3 runs 14 residues. Germline lookup yields CDR1 SEHNR and CDR2 FQNEAQ (reference sequence). Trimming took off 1 base at V and 0 bases at J, with 3 bases between the two ends. The CDR3 is CASSLGTTNEKLFF. The CDR3 DNA follows: TGTGCCAGCAGCTTAGGCACAACTAATGAAAAACTGTTTTTT. The full variable domain, with the rest looked up from reference TRBV7-9 and TRBJ1-4, is DTGVSQNPRHKITKRGQNVTFRCDPISEHNRLYWYRQTLGQGPEFLTYFQNEAQLEKSRLLSDRFSAERPKGSFSTLEIQRTEQGDSAMYLCASSLGTTNEKLFFGSGTQLSVL.

The chain is built from TRBV4-1 and TRBJ2-3; D remains unclear. CDR3 length: 15 amino acids. V was clipped by 6 bases and J by 3 bases, with 16 bases between them. Germline loops: CDR1 MGHRA, CDR2 YSYEKL. Here the CDR3 reads CASRRQGQATDTQYF. In nucleotides, the CDR3 is TGCGCCAGCAGGAGACAAGGGCAGGCTACAGATACGCAGTATTTT.